These T cell receptor beta chains were read from a single sample in a study of T cell repertoires in aging, cancer and after chemotherapy. TCRdb redid the calling of the multiplex PCR reads with MiXCR, one entry per CDR3 protein. Here the sample spans around 12,000 distinct CDR3 sequences, roughly a quarter being singletons. The sequenced material came from blood. Receptors originate from a human donor in good health. CDR3s include the opening cysteine and the closing phenylalanine or tryptophan. Rows may omit the clone size; those that give it use once, few, many or a size class.

V gene,J gene,clone size,CDR3 protein
TRBV19,TRBJ2-7,medium-sized,CASSSDREAYEQYF
TRBV7-9,TRBJ2-3,-,CASSLATGGRDTQYF
TRBV6-5,TRBJ2-1,few,CASSTTAAGGQEQFF
TRBV2,TRBJ1-2,few,CASSGRREGQAPGYTF
TRBV6-5,TRBJ1-2,-,CASSEEGGAPNYGYTF
TRBV20-1,TRBJ1-1,-,CSASAGGHTEAFF
TRBV27,TRBJ1-5,few,CASSTTSNQPQHF
TRBV5-1,TRBJ2-5,-,CASRRDSLTQYF
TRBV6-2/TRBV6-3,TRBJ2-2,-,CATSAQGALSGELFF
TRBV6-5,TRBJ1-2,medium-sized,CASSASGTGGYTF
TRBV5-5,TRBJ1-1,-,CASSPHDRGSSEAFF
TRBV21-1,TRBJ1-6,few,CASSPLKIRDRDHSPLHF
TRBV7-3,TRBJ2-5,-,CARSSTGGILETQYF
TRBV6-5,TRBJ1-1,few,CASSYSPGQPEAFF
TRBV29-1,TRBJ2-5,few,CSVGGGQLASETQYF
TRBV11-2,TRBJ1-1,few,CASSLWGGTEAFF
TRBV7-2,TRBJ2-1,-,CASSSRTSGPYNEQFF